This is a list of T cell receptor beta chains from one sample in a study of identical twins. TCRdb re-called the 5' RACE reads with MiXCR, one entry per CDR3 protein. The sample records about 660,000 distinct CDR3 sequences, over 8.5% being singletons. These same records also appear under a second study, on yellow fever vaccine responses in identical twins.

Sequences were obtained from PBMCs. Receptors were obtained from a woman aged 18-29 years in good health. The CDR3 runs from the conserved cysteine through the conserved F or W. The D gene is left open where the match is weak. Rows give clone size only sometimes, using once, few, many, or a class for an expanded clone.

>NA|TRBV2|many|TRBJ2-1
TGTGCCAGCAGTGAGATTGTAGGGAGATCATACAATGAGCAGTTCTTC
CASSEIVGRSYNEQFF
>NA|TRBV21-1|few|TRBJ2-7
TGTGCCAGCAGCCAACGAGGGACGCGACCAAGGTACGAGCAGTACTTC
CASSQRGTRPRYEQYF
>NA|TRBV14|many|TRBJ2-7
TGTGCCAGCAGCCAAGTTCTCGCCTACGAGCAGTACTTC
CASSQVLAYEQYF
>NA|TRBV28|NA|TRBJ2-3
TGTGCCAGCAGTATTTCGACAGATGTATTCACAGATACGCAGTATTTT
CASSISTDVFTDTQYF
>NA|TRBV27|NA|TRBJ1-2
TGTGCCAGCAGTTCCCTATCACCCTACAGGGACGGCTACACCTTC
CASSSLSPYRDGYTF
>NA|TRBV7-2|few|TRBJ2-7
TGTGCCAGCAGCTTAGAGATGGGGCTAGCAAGCTACGAGCAGTACTTC
CASSLEMGLASYEQYF
>TRBD2|TRBV7-9|few|TRBJ2-3
TGTGCCAGCAGCTCAAGACTAGCCCTGGATGTAGATACGCAGTATTTT
CASSSRLALDVDTQYF
>NA|TRBV5-1|many|TRBJ2-5
TGCGCCAGCAGCTTGGGGCAGAGCCAAGAGACCCAGTACTTC
CASSLGQSQETQYF
>NA|TRBV6-1|NA|TRBJ2-7
TGTGCCAGCAGTGAGTCCCTCGGGGTGACGGAATACGAGCAGTACTTC
CASSESLGVTEYEQYF
>NA|TRBV12-3/TRBV12-4|many|TRBJ2-5
TGTGCCAGCAGTTTTAGGGGAGAGACCCAGTACTTC
CASSFRGETQYF
>NA|TRBV6-2/TRBV6-3|few|TRBJ2-5
TGTGCCAGCAGTTACGTGTTCCAAGAGACCCAGTACTTC
CASSYVFQETQYF
>NA|TRBV24-1|few|TRBJ2-3
TGTGCCACCGCAGATCCTTTTGCGGGGACGACCACAGATACGCAGTATTTT
CATADPFAGTTTDTQYF
>TRBD2|TRBV12-3/TRBV12-4|NA|TRBJ2-5
TGTGCCAGCAGTTATCCCCAGCGGGGCAAGTCGGAGACCCAGTACTTC
CASSYPQRGKSETQYF
>TRBD2|TRBV12-3/TRBV12-4|many|TRBJ2-7
TGTGCCAGCAGTTTAGCGAGTAGCGGGGGATCCTACGAGCAGTACTTC
CASSLASSGGSYEQYF
>NA|TRBV20-1|few|TRBJ2-7
TGCAGTGCTCCGTCTTACCGGGACGGTTACGAGCAGTACTTC
CSAPSYRDGYEQYF
>TRBD1|TRBV27|NA|TRBJ1-2
TGTGCCAGCAGCCCTGGGACAGGGGAAGGCTATGGCTACACCTTC
CASSPGTGEGYGYTF
>NA|TRBV28|NA|TRBJ1-6
TGTGCCACTCCCCTGAGAAGGTCACCCCTCCACTTT
CATPLRRSPLHF